This is a list of T cell receptor beta chains from one sample in a study of T-cell memory formation after mild COVID-19. TCRdb re-called the 5' RACE reads with MiXCR, one entry per CDR3 protein. The sample holds roughly 86,000 distinct CDR3 sequences; roughly 15% are singletons and the top ten take roughly two fifths. Material for sequencing was PBMCs or a T cell subset sorted from them (not recorded which). The receptor source for this set is a man between 18 and 35 years old who had mild COVID-19 (a few samples of this study predate the infection). Cell type and time point are not known. The CDR3 runs from the conserved cysteine through the conserved F or W.

v_call cdr3_aa
TRBV29-1 CSVATSGGAQETQYF
TRBV5-8 CASSPLGHGSKNIQYF
TRBV12-3/TRBV12-4 CASSLRTASNQPQHF
TRBV20-1 CSARDKGVWDRGVGETQYF
TRBV30 CAWHGQGGYTEAFF
TRBV12-3/TRBV12-4 CASGPGEQFF
TRBV20-1 CSTKGGRHGYTF
TRBV7-9 CASSATGRTEAFF
TRBV27 CASSLLGERGSSYEQYF
TRBV7-2 CASSLDLTNYGYTF
TRBV20-1 CSASSRADNSPLHF
TRBV2 CARRQATNEKLFF
TRBV19 CASSLTGRQSTEAFF
TRBV4-3 CASSQDRAGFQPQHF
TRBV20-1 CSAERGHGEKLFF
TRBV6-2/TRBV6-3 CASSSTGRSEQFF
TRBV4-1 CASSQAGGAYEQYF
TRBV20-1 CSARSTGREQFF
TRBV28 CASSTSQRYGYTF
TRBV12-3/TRBV12-4 CASRGQGAQPQHF
TRBV4-1 CASSHPGGRATNEKLFF
TRBV19 CASSVAGGYTDTQYF
TRBV12-3/TRBV12-4 CASSWGVEAFF
TRBV5-6 CASSPVDRANTGELFF
TRBV6-1 CASSVPGAEAFF
TRBV4-3 CASSQDDSRYTEAFF
TRBV29-1 CSDYRGNTEAFF
TRBV6-6 CASSRDRDFYNEQFF
TRBV20-1 CSASDLREGVGGPQHF
TRBV10-3 CAIDVTGRADTQYF
TRBV7-2 CASSSRGQMAQYF
TRBV25-1 CASSPGANVLTF
TRBV25-1 CASSGRGGSAGYNEQFF
TRBV7-9 CASSQPTVTSTDTQYF
TRBV10-3 CAISAGPNTDTQYF
TRBV4-3 CASSEWADSNTIYF
TRBV7-2 CASSGDRGSGTEAFF
TRBV4-1 CASSHTSGGTDTQYF
TRBV4-3 CASSQDGAWGDEQFF
TRBV7-9 CASSLAGGPREQFF
TRBV6-6 CASTHRVDQPQHF
TRBV4-1 CASSQVGTGRQETQYF
TRBV21-1 CASNRTGCLAEQYF
TRBV3-1 CASSHISGGAEETQYF
TRBV19 CASSMTSGYEAFF
TRBV4-1 CASSQETSGQETQYF
TRBV15 CATSFLGQGNTEAFF
TRBV20-1 CSARDWTGEYNQPQHF
TRBV4-1 CASSPQEANEKLFF
TRBV6-6 CASTQGLYGYTF
TRBV12-5 CASGFPQIEAFF
TRBV6-2/TRBV6-3 CASTSGGFGYGYTF
TRBV12-3/TRBV12-4 CASTLALRSDTQYF
TRBV29-1 CSVGGGTDLFNEQFF
TRBV6-6 CASSYSPTLDIQYF